The rows below give T cell receptor beta chains drawn from one sample of a study of beta chain features in type 1 diabetes. Clones were sequenced by immunoSEQ multiplex PCR, and TCRdb holds only the in-frame ones, with some missing. The table lists approximately 150,000 clones, less than 10% of them singletons. The sequenced sample was central memory CD4+ T cells from blood. Receptors originate from a woman in her thirties or forties in good health. Both conserved end residues are part of each CDR3. Each record gives: D gene, clone size, V gene, J gene, CDR3 length, CDR3 DNA, CDR3 protein. D genes are given only for firm matches. Expanded clones are given a class, and other clones once, few, many or no size at all.

d_gene: TRBD1
abundance: .
v_gene: TRBV18
j_gene: TRBJ2-3
len: 15
CDR3nt: TGTGCCAGCTCCAGGGACAGGAGACTCACAGATACGCAGTATTTT
CDR3aa: CASSRDRRLTDTQYF

d_gene: .
abundance: few
v_gene: TRBV7-9
j_gene: TRBJ2-7
len: 15
CDR3nt: TGTGCCAGCAGCCCCGGGACACTGAGCTCCTACGAGCAGTACTTC
CDR3aa: CASSPGTLSSYEQYF

d_gene: .
abundance: .
v_gene: TRBV5-1
j_gene: TRBJ2-1
len: 12
CDR3nt: TGCGCCAGCAGCTTGCAGGGCAATGAGCAGTTCTTC
CDR3aa: CASSLQGNEQFF

d_gene: .
abundance: few
v_gene: TRBV19
j_gene: TRBJ1-1
len: 12
CDR3nt: TGTGCCAGTACAAGGGGTGACACTGAAGCTTTCTTT
CDR3aa: CASTRGDTEAFF

d_gene: .
abundance: few
v_gene: TRBV27
j_gene: TRBJ1-6
len: 15
CDR3nt: TGTGCCAGCAGTCTACTAAACAGGTCCACAACCCCCCTCCACTTT
CDR3aa: CASSLLNRSTTPLHF

d_gene: TRBD1
abundance: few
v_gene: TRBV29-1
j_gene: TRBJ1-2
len: 13
CDR3nt: TGCAGCGTTGGGGCCGCCGGGACAGACGCCTACACCTTC
CDR3aa: CSVGAAGTDAYTF

d_gene: .
abundance: .
v_gene: TRBV7-2
j_gene: TRBJ1-5
len: 14
CDR3nt: TGTGCCAGCAGCACCGGTAGCGCTCTATTTAAGCAGCATTTT
CDR3aa: CASSTGSALFKQHF

d_gene: TRBD1
abundance: .
v_gene: TRBV5-4
j_gene: TRBJ1-2
len: 15
CDR3nt: TGTGCCAGCAGCCGGGGACAGGAATTGGGCTATGGCTACACCTTC
CDR3aa: CASSRGQELGYGYTF

d_gene: TRBD1
abundance: .
v_gene: TRBV5-5
j_gene: TRBJ2-6
len: 20
CDR3nt: TGTGCCAGCAGCAGACTCCACCGGGACAGGGTGATAAGTGGGGCCAACGTCCTGACTTTC
CDR3aa: CASSRLHRDRVISGANVLTF

d_gene: TRBD1
abundance: many
v_gene: TRBV19
j_gene: TRBJ2-5
len: 14
CDR3nt: TGTGCCAGTAGTGCCGGGACAGGGGGCGAGACCCAGTACTTC
CDR3aa: CASSAGTGGETQYF

d_gene: TRBD1
abundance: few
v_gene: TRBV18
j_gene: TRBJ1-2
len: 20
CDR3nt: TGTGCCAGCTCACCGAATAATAAACAACCGGGACAGCAAAAAGAGGGAGGCTACACCTTC
CDR3aa: CASSPNNKQPGQQKEGGYTF

d_gene: .
abundance: few
v_gene: TRBV5-1
j_gene: TRBJ2-3
len: 16
CDR3nt: TGCGCCAGCAGCTTACCCCCCGGGTTAAGCACAGATACGCAGTATTTT
CDR3aa: CASSLPPGLSTDTQYF

d_gene: TRBD1
abundance: .
v_gene: TRBV5-6
j_gene: TRBJ1-4
len: 13
CDR3nt: TGTGCCAGCAGCTCCTTGGACAGGGAAAAACTGTTTTTT
CDR3aa: CASSSLDREKLFF

d_gene: TRBD1
abundance: few
v_gene: TRBV5-1
j_gene: TRBJ1-1
len: 17
CDR3nt: TGCGCCAGCAGCGGTACGGACAGGGTATTCGGGAACACTGAAGCTTTCTTT
CDR3aa: CASSGTDRVFGNTEAFF

d_gene: .
abundance: few
v_gene: TRBV5-1
j_gene: TRBJ2-5
len: 16
CDR3nt: TGCGCCAGCAGCTTGGAAGGGGGAACGGCGGGAGAGACCCAGTACTTC
CDR3aa: CASSLEGGTAGETQYF

d_gene: .
abundance: .
v_gene: TRBV6-5
j_gene: TRBJ1-1
len: 15
CDR3nt: TGTGCCAGCAGTTATTGGGGGGGCAGGAACACTGAAGCTTTCTTT
CDR3aa: CASSYWGGRNTEAFF

d_gene: TRBD1
abundance: few
v_gene: TRBV5-1
j_gene: TRBJ1-2
len: 12
CDR3nt: TGCGCCAGCAGCTCGGGACAGTTTGGCTACACCTTC
CDR3aa: CASSSGQFGYTF

d_gene: TRBD1
abundance: many
v_gene: TRBV18
j_gene: TRBJ1-1
len: 15
CDR3nt: TGTGCCAGCTCACCTGACAGGGAGTGGAACACTGAAGCTTTCTTT
CDR3aa: CASSPDREWNTEAFF

d_gene: TRBD2
abundance: .
v_gene: TRBV5-4
j_gene: TRBJ2-5
len: 15
CDR3nt: TGTGCCAGCAGCTCCCCGGCTAGCGGGGGGCCTCCCCAGTACTTC
CDR3aa: CASSSPASGGPPQYF

d_gene: TRBD1
abundance: .
v_gene: TRBV5-1
j_gene: TRBJ1-5
len: 15
CDR3nt: TGCGCCAGCAGCTTGGGACAGGGGGCGAATCAGCCCCAGCATTTT
CDR3aa: CASSLGQGANQPQHF

d_gene: .
abundance: few
v_gene: TRBV6-5
j_gene: TRBJ1-2
len: 14
CDR3nt: TGTGCCAGCAGGATACATCCGGGTTCCCATGGCTACACCTTC
CDR3aa: CASRIHPGSHGYTF

d_gene: .
abundance: .
v_gene: TRBV5-1
j_gene: TRBJ2-7
len: 11
CDR3nt: TGCGCCAGCTCATCCTCCTACGAGCAGTACTTC
CDR3aa: CASSSSYEQYF

d_gene: .
abundance: many
v_gene: TRBV28
j_gene: TRBJ2-1
len: 11
CDR3nt: TGTGCCAGCAGTTTGGGGCATCAGCAGTTCTTC
CDR3aa: CASSLGHQQFF

d_gene: TRBD1
abundance: many
v_gene: TRBV6-6
j_gene: TRBJ1-1
len: 13
CDR3nt: TGTGCCAGCAGTTACGGGACAGGCACTGAAGCTTTCTTT
CDR3aa: CASSYGTGTEAFF

d_gene: TRBD1
abundance: few
v_gene: TRBV2
j_gene: TRBJ1-3
len: 15
CDR3nt: TGTGCCAGCAGTGCGGGACAGTTCTCTGGAAACACCATATATTTT
CDR3aa: CASSAGQFSGNTIYF

d_gene: TRBD1
abundance: .
v_gene: TRBV4-2
j_gene: TRBJ2-7
len: 15
CDR3nt: TGTGCCAGCAGCCAAGTCGGGACAGGGGGCTACGAGCAGTACTTC
CDR3aa: CASSQVGTGGYEQYF

d_gene: .
abundance: many
v_gene: TRBV14
j_gene: TRBJ1-2
len: 14
CDR3nt: TGTGCCAGCACCTTGGGGCAGCGGGATTATGGCTACACCTTC
CDR3aa: CASTLGQRDYGYTF

d_gene: .
abundance: few
v_gene: TRBV6-6
j_gene: TRBJ1-1
len: 13
CDR3nt: TGTGCCAGCAGTTACTCGAAAAGCGCTGAAGCTTTCTTT
CDR3aa: CASSYSKSAEAFF

d_gene: TRBD1
abundance: few
v_gene: TRBV7-8
j_gene: TRBJ1-1
len: 14
CDR3nt: TGTGCCAGCAGCCCCTCGACAGGGGCCGACGGGGCTTTCTTT
CDR3aa: CASSPSTGADGAFF

d_gene: TRBD1
abundance: few
v_gene: TRBV15
j_gene: TRBJ2-7
len: 14
CDR3nt: TGTGCCACCAGCAGAGAAGGGGGCGGGTACGAGCAGTACTTC
CDR3aa: CATSREGGGYEQYF

d_gene: .
abundance: few
v_gene: TRBV7-2
j_gene: TRBJ2-5
len: 11
CDR3nt: TGTGCCAGCGGGGCTGCGGAGACCCAGTACTTC
CDR3aa: CASGAAETQYF

d_gene: .
abundance: few
v_gene: TRBV20-1
j_gene: TRBJ2-1
len: 11
CDR3nt: TGCAGTGCCCGAAAGGAGAATGAGCAGTTCTTC
CDR3aa: CSARKENEQFF

d_gene: .
abundance: few
v_gene: TRBV27
j_gene: TRBJ1-4
len: 13
CDR3nt: TGTGCCAGCAGTCGACAGCGGGGGGAAAAACTGTTTTTT
CDR3aa: CASSRQRGEKLFF

d_gene: TRBD1
abundance: few
v_gene: TRBV19
j_gene: TRBJ1-2
len: 15
CDR3nt: TGTGCCAGTAGTCCGAGGACAGGGGGCAACTATGGCTACACCTTC
CDR3aa: CASSPRTGGNYGYTF

d_gene: TRBD1
abundance: .
v_gene: TRBV6-6
j_gene: TRBJ2-7
len: 15
CDR3nt: TGTGCCAGCACCCCCTTTCGGGGACAGGGCTACGAGCAGTACTTC
CDR3aa: CASTPFRGQGYEQYF

d_gene: .
abundance: .
v_gene: TRBV6-5
j_gene: TRBJ2-7
len: 13
CDR3nt: TGTGCCAGCAGTTACGTTACAGGGTACGAGCAGTACTTC
CDR3aa: CASSYVTGYEQYF

d_gene: .
abundance: .
v_gene: TRBV19
j_gene: TRBJ1-2
len: 13
CDR3nt: TGTGCCAGCCGGGACACTAATAACTATGGCTACACCTTC
CDR3aa: CASRDTNNYGYTF

d_gene: TRBD1
abundance: few
v_gene: TRBV5-1
j_gene: TRBJ2-7
len: 14
CDR3nt: TGCGCCAGCAGCACAGGACAGGGGGCCTACGAGCAGTACTTC
CDR3aa: CASSTGQGAYEQYF

d_gene: TRBD1
abundance: .
v_gene: TRBV18
j_gene: TRBJ2-3
len: 15
CDR3nt: TGTGCCAGCTCTACCGGGACAGGGGGTGCAGATACGCAGTATTTT
CDR3aa: CASSTGTGGADTQYF

d_gene: .
abundance: few
v_gene: TRBV7-9
j_gene: TRBJ2-3
len: 14
CDR3nt: TGTGCCAGCAGCGCCCTACTACGCACAGATACGCAGTATTTT
CDR3aa: CASSALLRTDTQYF

d_gene: .
abundance: many
v_gene: TRBV23-1
j_gene: TRBJ1-5
len: 15
CDR3nt: TGCGCCAGCAGTCAATCCTCCCTTTGCAATCAGCCCCAGCATTTT
CDR3aa: CASSQSSLCNQPQHF

d_gene: .
abundance: few
v_gene: TRBV5-1
j_gene: TRBJ2-7
len: 14
CDR3nt: TGCGCCAGCAGCTTGGTGCCGGACACCTACGAGCAGTACTTC
CDR3aa: CASSLVPDTYEQYF

d_gene: .
abundance: few
v_gene: TRBV6-5
j_gene: TRBJ2-7
len: 12
CDR3nt: TGTGCCAGCAGGGAGGACGGCTACGAGCAGTACTTC
CDR3aa: CASREDGYEQYF

d_gene: TRBD1
abundance: .
v_gene: TRBV9
j_gene: TRBJ1-3
len: 17
CDR3nt: TGTGCCAGCAGCGCCTCCGGGACAGGCGGGTCTGGAAACACCATATATTTT
CDR3aa: CASSASGTGGSGNTIYF

d_gene: TRBD1
abundance: few
v_gene: TRBV7-8
j_gene: TRBJ2-7
len: 16
CDR3nt: TGTGCCAGCAGCTTAGGACTACAGGGGGCTGGCTACGAGCAGTACTTC
CDR3aa: CASSLGLQGAGYEQYF

d_gene: .
abundance: few
v_gene: TRBV5-1
j_gene: TRBJ1-1
len: 14
CDR3nt: TGCGCCAGCAGCTTGGACAGGGTGGACACTGAAGCTTTCTTT
CDR3aa: CASSLDRVDTEAFF

d_gene: .
abundance: .
v_gene: TRBV18
j_gene: TRBJ2-5
len: 15
CDR3nt: TGTGCCAGCTCACCCTGGGGGGTGTTCGGAGAGACCCAGTACTTC
CDR3aa: CASSPWGVFGETQYF

d_gene: .
abundance: .
v_gene: TRBV11-2
j_gene: TRBJ1-3
len: 16
CDR3nt: TGTGCCAGCAGCTTAGATCAACAGGCCTCTGGAAACACCATATATTTT
CDR3aa: CASSLDQQASGNTIYF

d_gene: .
abundance: .
v_gene: TRBV11-2
j_gene: TRBJ1-5
len: 14
CDR3nt: TGTGCCAGCAGCTTAGAGACAGGCAATCAGCCCCAGCATTTT
CDR3aa: CASSLETGNQPQHF

d_gene: .
abundance: few
v_gene: TRBV27
j_gene: TRBJ1-2
len: 13
CDR3nt: TGTGCCAGCAGTCTTATAGCTAACTATGGCTACACCTTC
CDR3aa: CASSLIANYGYTF